This T cell receptor (beta chain) comes out of a study of blood T cell repertoires in COVID-19. Overall study: T cells, B-cell-depleted T cells, or PBMCs supplied cDNA or gDNA.

Germline V gene data show CDR1 as SGHRS and CDR2 as YFSETQ. V lost 4 bases to trimming and J lost 3 bases; unmatched junction nucleotides: 3. This CDR3 has 15 residues. Using immunoSEQ multiplex PCR, the repertoire was profiled, and TCRdb retains in-frame clones only, with some absent. The table records around 210,000 clones, 80% to 90% of them present only once. The material sequenced was peripheral blood. J is TRBJ2-2 and V is TRBV5-1; 10 bases map to TRBD1. The TCR originated in a man between 18 and 29 years old with active or convalescent COVID-19. In DNA, the CDR3 is TGCGCCAGCAGCATCGGGACAGGGGACACCGGGGAGCTGTTTTTT. Its protein product is CASSIGTGDTGELFF.